This T cell receptor beta chain comes out of a study of blood T cell repertoires in COVID-19 (dated by TCRdb to the early 2020s). Regarding the complete study: Samples covering the acute and convalescent phases of COVID-19 were provided by collaborators in the United States, Italy and Spain. The prospective study material was composed of cDNA or gDNA derived from T cells, B-cell-depleted T cells, or PBMCs. Subjects who had been exposed to COVID-19, were actively infected with it, or had recovered from it provided the deeply sampled blood TCRbeta repertoires that made up the dataset. The repertoires were made available in a free public database intended to serve as a resource for research on the immune response to SARS-CoV-2. The samples were drawn from two sources: the first 160 participants of the ongoing ImmuneRACE study, and 1,000 to 1,500 subjects contributed by 6 global collaborators. Nearly every sample came with metadata listing a de-identified subject ID, COVID-19 status, age in years and sex. Where available, HLA class I and class II types were obtained from metadata supplied by the sample provider rather than from assay-based typing.

The immunoSEQ Assay, a bias-controlled multiplex PCR, was used to amplify TCRbeta CDR3 regions from genomic DNA. Per the original workflow: Nucleated cell counts per sample were estimated from amplification of reference gene primers within the assay. To quantify the absolute abundance of each unique TCRbeta CDR3 rearrangement, sequence reads were collapsed and filtered. For each sample, productive Simpson clonality was calculated as the square root of Simpson's diversity index over productive rearrangements. As stored in TCRdb, this immuneACCESS dataset retains in-frame rearrangements with V and J assigned. A fraction of the clones does not appear; measured against another copy, unresolved V genes explain less than half of the discrepancy, and the remainder lacks a known reason. D and trimming were read from the DNA, whereas the V and J calls and clone size are those reported in that table. In all, the sample holds fewer than 300,000 clones, and about 86% of those were seen once. The top ten clonotypes cover about 2.9% of the sample.

Collaborating institutions collected whole blood in K2EDTA tubes following their own protocols. Collaborator samples were shipped for TCRbeta analysis as frozen whole blood, isolated PBMCs, or DNA extracted from either sample type. CDR1 and CDR2, looked up from the germline V gene (reference sequence), are SEHNR and FQNEAQ. The CDR3 runs 12 residues from the cysteine to the phenylalanine. Only the CDR3 portion is preserved as DNA: 36 bases, with reading frame beginning at the first base. V loses 1 base, J loses 9 bases, and the germline ends lie 9 bases apart. Results the study describes overall, beyond this receptor: Clinical and demographic metadata were provided uncurated, with the amount varying by source and participant.

A word on this clone: Its antigen is unknown. Per-base qualities were not stored, and no clone one base away is much larger.

Sequenced material: peripheral blood. The receptor chain draws on TRBV7-9 and TRBJ1-1; perhaps TRBD1 is the D gene, with 5 bases matching. The TCR originated in a woman aged 55-70 years with active or convalescent COVID-19. DNA sequence: TGTGCCAGCAGCTTAGAAGGGGCCAAAGCTTTCTTT. Translated, it reads CASSLEGAKAFF.